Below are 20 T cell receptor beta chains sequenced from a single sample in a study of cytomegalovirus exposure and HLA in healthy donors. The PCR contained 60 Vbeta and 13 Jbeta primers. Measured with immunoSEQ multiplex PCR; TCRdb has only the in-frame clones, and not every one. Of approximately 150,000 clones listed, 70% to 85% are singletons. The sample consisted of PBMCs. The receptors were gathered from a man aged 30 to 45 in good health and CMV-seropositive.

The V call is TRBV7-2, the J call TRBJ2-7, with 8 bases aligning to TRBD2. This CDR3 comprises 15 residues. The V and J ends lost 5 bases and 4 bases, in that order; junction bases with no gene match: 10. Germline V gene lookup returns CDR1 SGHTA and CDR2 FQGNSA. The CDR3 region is CASSQAAGGWYEQYF. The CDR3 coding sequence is TGTGCCAGCAGCCAGGCGGCGGGGGGCTGGTACGAGCAGTACTTC.

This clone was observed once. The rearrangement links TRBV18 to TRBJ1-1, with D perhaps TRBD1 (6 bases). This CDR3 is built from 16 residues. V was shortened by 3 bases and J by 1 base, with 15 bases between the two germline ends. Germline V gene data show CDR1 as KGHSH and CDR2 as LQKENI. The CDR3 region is CASSPPGQFSNTEAFF. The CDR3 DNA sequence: TGTGCCAGCTCACCCCCTGGACAGTTCTCGAACACTGAAGCTTTCTTT. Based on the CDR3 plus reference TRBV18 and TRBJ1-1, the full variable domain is NAGVMQNPRHLVRRRGQEARLRCSPMKGHSHVYWYRQLPEEGLKFMVYLQKENIIDESGMPKERFSAEFPKEGPSILRIQQVVRGDSAAYFCASSPPGQFSNTEAFFGQGTRLTVV.

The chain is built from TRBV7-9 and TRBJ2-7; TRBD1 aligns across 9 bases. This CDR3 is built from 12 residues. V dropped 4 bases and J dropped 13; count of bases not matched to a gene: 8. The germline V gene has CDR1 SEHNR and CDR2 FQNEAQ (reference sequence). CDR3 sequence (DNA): TGTGCCAGCAGCTCGGGACAGGGAAATCACTACTTC. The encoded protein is CASSSGQGNHYF.

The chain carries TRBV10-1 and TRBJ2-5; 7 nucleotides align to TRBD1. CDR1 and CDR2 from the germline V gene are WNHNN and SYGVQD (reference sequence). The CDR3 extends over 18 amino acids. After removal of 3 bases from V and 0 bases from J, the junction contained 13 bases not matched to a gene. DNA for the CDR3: TGCGCCAGCAGTGAAGGGACAGACAACCCGGCCAACCAAGAGACCCAGTACTTC. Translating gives CASSEGTDNPANQETQYF.

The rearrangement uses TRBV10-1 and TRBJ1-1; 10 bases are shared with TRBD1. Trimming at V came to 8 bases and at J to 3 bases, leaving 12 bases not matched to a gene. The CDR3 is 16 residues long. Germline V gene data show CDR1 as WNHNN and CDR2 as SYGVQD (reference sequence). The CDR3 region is CASSAGTGEGDTEAFF. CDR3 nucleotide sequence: TGCGCCAGCTCCGCCGGGACAGGGGAAGGGGACACTGAAGCTTTCTTT.

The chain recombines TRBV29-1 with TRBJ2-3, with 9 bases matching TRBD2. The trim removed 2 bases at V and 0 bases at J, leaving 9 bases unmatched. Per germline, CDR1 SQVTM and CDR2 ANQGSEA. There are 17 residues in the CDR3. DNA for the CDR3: TGCAGCGTTGAACGTCTAGCGGGGTCATATAGCACAGATACGCAGTATTTT. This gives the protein CSVERLAGSYSTDTQYF.

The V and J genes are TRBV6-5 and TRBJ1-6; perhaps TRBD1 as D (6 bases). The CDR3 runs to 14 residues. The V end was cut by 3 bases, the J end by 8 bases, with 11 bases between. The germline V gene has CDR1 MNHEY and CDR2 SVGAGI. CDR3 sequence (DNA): TGTGCCAGCAGTTATGAGGGGGTATATTCACCCCTCCACTTT. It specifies CASSYEGVYSPLHF.

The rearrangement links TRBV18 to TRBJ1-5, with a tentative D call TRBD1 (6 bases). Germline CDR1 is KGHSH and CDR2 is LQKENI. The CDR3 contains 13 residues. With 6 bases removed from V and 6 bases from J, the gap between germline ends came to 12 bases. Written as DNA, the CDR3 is TGTGCCAGCTCTACAGGGTATGGTCAGCCCCAGCATTTT. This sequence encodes CASSTGYGQPQHF.

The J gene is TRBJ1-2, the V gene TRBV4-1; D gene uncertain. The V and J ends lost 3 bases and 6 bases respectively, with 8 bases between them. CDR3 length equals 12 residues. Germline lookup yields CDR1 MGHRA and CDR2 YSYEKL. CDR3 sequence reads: CASSQGSDGYTF. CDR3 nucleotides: TGCGCCAGCAGCCAGGGGAGCGATGGCTACACCTTC.

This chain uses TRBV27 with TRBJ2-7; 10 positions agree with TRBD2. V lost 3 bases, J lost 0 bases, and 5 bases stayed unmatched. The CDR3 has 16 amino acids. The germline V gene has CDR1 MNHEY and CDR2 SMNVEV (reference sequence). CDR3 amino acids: CASSLLAGDLSYEQYF. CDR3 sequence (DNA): TGTGCCAGCAGTTTGCTAGCGGGGGACCTCTCCTACGAGCAGTACTTC.

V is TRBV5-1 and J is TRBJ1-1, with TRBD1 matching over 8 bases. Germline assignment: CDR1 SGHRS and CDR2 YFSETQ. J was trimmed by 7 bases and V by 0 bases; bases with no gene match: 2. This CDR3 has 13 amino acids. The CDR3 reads CASSLDRGYEAFF. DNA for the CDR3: TGCGCCAGCAGCTTGGACAGGGGGTATGAAGCTTTCTTT.

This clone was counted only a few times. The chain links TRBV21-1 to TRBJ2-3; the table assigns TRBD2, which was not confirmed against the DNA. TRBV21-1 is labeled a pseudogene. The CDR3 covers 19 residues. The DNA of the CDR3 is TGTGCCAGCAGCAAAACCGGGACTAGCGGGGGGGTGAGCACAGATACGCAGTATTTT. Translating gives CASSKTGTSGGVSTDTQYF.

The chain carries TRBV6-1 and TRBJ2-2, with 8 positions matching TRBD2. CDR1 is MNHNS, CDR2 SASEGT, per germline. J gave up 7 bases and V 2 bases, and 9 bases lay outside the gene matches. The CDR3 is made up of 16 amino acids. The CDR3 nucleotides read TGTGCCAGCAGTGAATGGGCGGGGGGTCTCCTCGGGGAGCTGTTTTTT. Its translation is CASSEWAGGLLGELFF.

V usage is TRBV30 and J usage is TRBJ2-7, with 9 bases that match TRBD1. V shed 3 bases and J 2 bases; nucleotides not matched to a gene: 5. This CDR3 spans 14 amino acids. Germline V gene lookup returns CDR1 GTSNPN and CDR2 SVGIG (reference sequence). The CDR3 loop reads CAWRRDRVAYEQYF. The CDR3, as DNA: TGTGCCTGGAGGAGGGACAGGGTGGCCTACGAGCAGTACTTC.

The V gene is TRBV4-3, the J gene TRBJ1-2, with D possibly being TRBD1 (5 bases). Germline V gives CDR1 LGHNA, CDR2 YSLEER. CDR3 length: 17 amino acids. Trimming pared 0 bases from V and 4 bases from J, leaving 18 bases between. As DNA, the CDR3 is TGCGCCAGCAGCCAAGATAGCGGGACGGTCGAGATCTATGGCTACACCTTC. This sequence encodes CASSQDSGTVEIYGYTF.

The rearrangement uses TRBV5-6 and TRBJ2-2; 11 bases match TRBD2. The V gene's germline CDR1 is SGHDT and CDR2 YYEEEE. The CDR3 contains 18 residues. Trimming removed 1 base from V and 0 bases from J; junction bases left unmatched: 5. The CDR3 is CASSLTLAGATNTGELFF. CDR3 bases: TGTGCCAGCAGCTTGACACTAGCGGGGGCTACGAACACCGGGGAGCTGTTTTTT.

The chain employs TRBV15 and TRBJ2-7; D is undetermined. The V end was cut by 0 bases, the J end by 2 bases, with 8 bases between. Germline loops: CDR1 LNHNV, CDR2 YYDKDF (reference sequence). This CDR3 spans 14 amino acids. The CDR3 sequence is CATSRDQDAYEQYF. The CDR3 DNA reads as TGTGCCACCAGCAGAGATCAGGATGCCTACGAGCAGTACTTC.

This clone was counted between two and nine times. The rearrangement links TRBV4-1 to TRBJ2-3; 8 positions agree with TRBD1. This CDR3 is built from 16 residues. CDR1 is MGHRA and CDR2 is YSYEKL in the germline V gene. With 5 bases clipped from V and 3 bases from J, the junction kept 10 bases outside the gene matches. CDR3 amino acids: CASSAVRGQGTDTQYF. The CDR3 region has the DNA TGCGCCAGCAGCGCCGTCCGTGGACAGGGAACAGATACGCAGTATTTT.

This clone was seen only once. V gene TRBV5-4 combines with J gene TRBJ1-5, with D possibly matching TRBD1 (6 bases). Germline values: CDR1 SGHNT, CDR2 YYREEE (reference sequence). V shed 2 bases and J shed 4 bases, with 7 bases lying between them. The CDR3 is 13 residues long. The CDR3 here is CASSFGTNQPQHF. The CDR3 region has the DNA TGTGCCAGCAGCTTCGGGACAAATCAGCCCCAGCATTTT.

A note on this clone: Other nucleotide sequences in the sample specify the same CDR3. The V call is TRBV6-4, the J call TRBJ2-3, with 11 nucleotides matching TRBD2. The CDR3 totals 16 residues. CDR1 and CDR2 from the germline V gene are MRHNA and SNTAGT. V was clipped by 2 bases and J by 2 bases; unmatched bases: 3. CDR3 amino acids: CASSDSSGGATDTQYF. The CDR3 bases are TGTGCCAGCAGTGACAGTAGCGGGGGGGCCACAGATACGCAGTATTTT.